The entry that follows covers one TCR beta chain sequence. This clonotype has a handful of counts. Its antigen is unknown. No quality values exist for individual bases; no much larger clone is one base distant. Sample time point, as interpreted from the label and publication: newly diagnosed GD, antithyroid drugs for less than 3 months. For both TCR sequencing and RNA sequencing, RNA was extracted from PBMCs using TRIzol. The diagnosis of Graves' disease was made according to American Thyroid Association guidelines. Patients were recruited from an endocrinology department in Xi'an, China. From each patient, 7.5 to 9.5 milliliters of peripheral blood was collected into an EDTA anticoagulant tube. Ficoll Paque Plus density gradient separation was used to isolate PBMCs, and no additional T cell sorting was done. An Agilent 2100 Bioanalyzer and agarose gel were used to assess RNA quality, and a NanoDrop 2000 was used to measure RNA concentration.

This entry belongs to a study of regulatory T cells in long-lasting Graves disease (dated by TCRdb to the early 2020s). As for the study more broadly: Antithyroid drugs had been taken for less than 3 months by newly diagnosed Graves' disease patients. Peripheral blood TCR sequencing and RNA sequencing compared persistent Graves' disease patients with newly diagnosed Graves' disease patients. A total of some 35 samples underwent TCR sequencing, from around 13 patients with persistent Graves' disease and some 20 patients with newly diagnosed Graves' disease. The study took place in China and was registered as a clinical trial. The full study reports these points: The small sample size was acknowledged by the authors as a limitation that may reduce accuracy. Only peripheral blood was studied, because thyroid tissue, the primary lesion, was inaccessible. Sequencing and analysis were restricted to the TCR beta chain. A larger number of public clonotypes was shared among persistent patients (approximately 2,500) than among newly diagnosed patients (over 850). Persistent Graves' disease patients showed lower TCR Shannon entropy and fewer highly expanded clones than newly diagnosed patients, suggesting clonal expansion.

The library was made by multiplex PCR. TCRdb lists the instrument as Illumina HiSeq 4000. iRepertoire HTBI primers and Arm-PCR amplification of CDR3 regions were used to construct TCR beta libraries. PCR products were gel purified before sequencing. In the source study's methods: Gene usage analysis of CDR3 amino acid clonotypes relied on the roughly 58 TRBV and 12 to 15 TRBJ segments identified across samples. Filtered high-quality paired reads were merged into contigs using COPE and FqMerger. BLAST was used to align contigs to IMGT TRBV, TRBD and TRBJ reference genes, with CDR3 defined following IMGT. Highly expanded clones were defined as clonotypes with a frequency above 0.1%. Repertoire diversity was measured by Shannon entropy, and V-J evenness by the Gini coefficient. A clonotype was considered public if more than one individual shared it. The public reads were reprocessed in TCRdb via fastp at Q25 and MiXCR, keeping in-frame beta chains. Each record represents a unique CDR3 protein, reported with the most common genes and DNA among its rows. Clone size and V and J calls follow TCRdb, not the original study. The sample profile shows just over 600,000 distinct CDR3 sequences; under 20% of them were found once. Of the sample, more than 15% is held by the ten largest clones.

These sequences were also reported in another study, on T cells in Graves' hyperthyroidism and ophthalmopathy. That second publication adds: A patient counted as having stable Graves' hyperthyroidism if no progression to ophthalmopathy occurred over 18 months of follow-up. The hyperthyroidism patients were between 18 and 65 years old and newly diagnosed, with a disease duration of less than 2 months. Exclusion was applied to patients with uncontrolled infections, other autoimmune diseases, pregnancy or lactation. Diagnoses relied on clinical symptoms, serum thyroxine and TRAb, thyroid ultrasound and orbital computed tomography. The first round of RT-PCR for the TCR CDR3 was performed with the HTBI primer set and the Qiagen OneStep RT-PCR kit. Most expanded thyroid clonotypes (frequency above 0.001) were also found in blood, which suggests that blood repertoires may mirror thyroid immune responses. Ophthalmopathy was separated from stable hyperthyroidism by a 13 V-J signature model, with 85% to 90% sensitivity and 81% to 82% specificity obtained in cross-validation and 80%/75% obtained in testing. In validation, the model predicted progression to ophthalmopathy with 55% to 71% sensitivity and about 73% specificity, a median of approximately 6.5 months before onset. To identify distinguishing TCR V-J signatures, a discovery cohort of some 99 patients was used, comprising roughly 45 with Graves' ophthalmopathy and roughly 60 with stable Graves' hyperthyroidism. Whether ophthalmopathy could be predicted prospectively was tested in an independent validation cohort made up of under 20 hyperthyroidism patients plus 17 patients who later progressed to ophthalmopathy. The 100 discovery patients were divided at random into training and test sets in a 7:3 ratio. In six Graves' hyperthyroidism patients, the study also compared T-cell repertoires from thyroid tissue with T-cell repertoires from blood. After sampling, hyperthyroidism patients received methimazole starting at 30 mg daily, and ophthalmopathy patients received high-dose intravenous methylprednisolone. Libraries were constructed in a second round of multiplex PCR, after which size selection and purification were carried out. Libraries were sequenced paired-end with 100 bp reads on an Illumina HiSeq2000. SOAPnuke was used to process the raw data, removing reads that contained adapters or uncalled bases, had a mean Phred below 15, or lacked an exact match to the constant primer or identifier. COPE v1.2.5 was used to merge high-quality paired reads, and clonotypes were defined as unique nucleotide sequences. Clonotypes were aligned to IMGT TRBV, TRBD and TRBJ reference segments using MiTCR v1.1. The analysis was restricted to V-J combinations with a frequency above 0.0001, which together covered roughly 99% of the repertoires. The TCS score was defined as F50 (clonal expansion) divided by E x V (chaos), with BLOSUM62-based TCRdist calculated between CDR3 peptides within each V-J. Welch's t-statistics and random forest reduced 450 to 600 V-J features to 10 to 15, which were used in a naive Bayes classifier (R e1071). No statistical method was used to set the sample size in advance, and investigators knew the group allocation. TCR Vbeta CDR3 sequencing of roughly 140 peripheral blood samples (around 45 ophthalmopathy, roughly 72 hyperthyroidism and around 17 progressor patients) is reported in the paper.

The sample here was peripheral blood mononuclear cells (PBMCs), taken at new diagnosis, from a patient treated with antithyroid drugs. This clonotype was sampled from a woman under 40 with Graves disease. Donor details come from another sample of the same person, matched by shared clones.

CDR3 region: CASSTSGDSSYEQYF. The DNA sequence is as follows: TGTGCCAGCAGCACTAGCGGGGACAGCTCCTACGAGCAGTACTTC. The rearranged segments are TRBV6-2 or TRBV6-3 and TRBJ2-7, with TRBD2 matching 10 junction bases. The germline V gene supplies CDR1 MNHEY and CDR2 SVGEGT. Trimming accounts for 6 bases at V and 0 bases at J, while the number of junction bases matched to no gene is 5. From its cysteine to its phenylalanine, the CDR3 spans 15 amino acids. The retained sequence is limited to the CDR3, 45 bases, with the frame set at the first base.